Listed here are 8 T cell receptor beta chains from one sample, sequenced in a study of technical replicates of blood from a few donors. Data came from immunoSEQ multiplex PCR; TCRdb stores just in-frame clones and leaves some out. The table shows 55,000 to 80,000 clones, with 98% occurring only once. The sequenced material came from T cells isolated from PBMCs. The receptors were gathered from a human donor in good health.

V usage is TRBV5-6 and J usage is TRBJ2-2, with D tentatively TRBD1 (6 bases). V lost 2 bases and J lost 5, with 16 bases in between. The CDR3 is 16 amino acids. Germline CDR1 is SGHDT and CDR2 is YYEEEE. CDR3 DNA sequence: TGTGCCAGCAGCTTTACCCGGGGAAGGGGGACCGGGGAGCTGTTTTTT. Its translation: CASSFTRGRGTGELFF.

CDR3 region: CAITGESYGYTF. The CDR3 DNA reads as TGTGCCATTACAGGGGAGAGCTATGGCTACACCTTC. V usage is TRBV2 and J usage is TRBJ1-2, with TRBD1 matching over 7 bases. Germline V CDR1 and CDR2: SNHLY, FYNNEI. CDR3 length: 12 amino acids. Germline trimming cut 10 bases from V and 4 bases from J; bases unmatched to any gene: 6.

This chain uses TRBV4-1 with TRBJ2-5; 7 nucleotides align to TRBD1. With 5 bases clipped from V and 2 bases from J, the junction kept 5 bases outside the gene matches. The CDR3 has 14 residues. Germline loops: CDR1 MGHRA, CDR2 YSYEKL. The CDR3 loop reads CASSYPGQQETQYF. Here the CDR3 DNA reads TGCGCCAGCAGCTATCCGGGACAGCAAGAGACCCAGTACTTC.

The V gene is TRBV5-1, the J gene TRBJ1-2, with D perhaps matching TRBD1 (6 bases). The CDR3 is 14 amino acids. Trimming left V 5 bases short and J 3 bases short, with 14 bases between. Germline lookup yields CDR1 SGHRS and CDR2 YFSETQ. The CDR3 spells CASRIRDIDYGYTF. The CDR3 nucleotides read TGCGCCAGCAGGATACGGGACATAGACTATGGCTACACCTTC.

The V gene is TRBV11-3, the J gene TRBJ1-1; TRBD1 matches 10 bases. The CDR3 sequence is 13 residues long. Germline CDR1 and CDR2: SGHNT and YENEEA. V was clipped by 5 bases and J by 3 bases; unmatched bases: 0. The CDR3, as DNA: TGTGCCAGCAGCGGACAGGGGGACACTGAAGCTTTCTTT. Translation: CASSGQGDTEAFF. Supplemented by reference TRBV11-3 and TRBJ1-1, the full variable domain reads EAGVVQSPRYKIIEKKQPVAFWCNPISGHNTLYWYLQNLGQGPELLIRYENEEAVDDSQLPKDRFSAERLKGVDSTLKIQPAELGDSAVYLCASSGQGDTEAFFGQGTRLTVV.

The gene calls are TRBV2 and TRBJ2-7; TRBD2 matches at 10 bases. Per the germline V gene, CDR1 is SNHLY and CDR2 is FYNNEI. The CDR3 runs 16 residues. The junction had 10 bases not matched to a gene; V was cut back by 6 bases and J by 2 bases. The CDR3 protein is CASSAPGLADPYEQYF. CDR3 DNA: TGTGCCAGCAGCGCCCCTGGACTAGCGGACCCCTACGAGCAGTACTTC.

V gene TRBV28 combines with J gene TRBJ2-7, with 9 bases aligning to TRBD1. Trimming cost V 6 bases and J 7 bases; bases outside gene matches: 16. Germline lookup yields CDR1 MDHEN and CDR2 SYDVKM. The CDR3 runs to 16 residues. CDR3 region: CASRVTGGGRLGEQYF. CDR3 DNA sequence: TGTGCCAGCAGGGTAACAGGGGGCGGGCGGTTAGGAGAGCAGTACTTC. Full variable domain (missing parts from reference TRBV28 and TRBJ2-7): DVKVTQSSRYLVKRTGEKVFLECVQDMDHENMFWYRQDPGLGLRLIYFSYDVKMKEKGDIPEGYSVSREKKERFSLILESASTNQTSMYLCASRVTGGGRLGEQYFGPGTRLTVT.

The chain is built from TRBV6-5 and TRBJ2-3, with 12 nucleotides matching TRBD2. The length of the CDR3 is 15 residues. Germline trimming cut 6 bases from V and 4 bases from J; bases unmatched to any gene: 5. Per germline, CDR1 MNHEY and CDR2 SVGAGI. The CDR3 is CASSLAGGEADTQYF. DNA for the CDR3: TGTGCCAGCAGCCTAGCGGGGGGGGAGGCAGATACGCAGTATTTT.